Each of the 10 T cell receptor beta chains below was sequenced from the same sample in a study of naive and memory T cell subsets. An equimolar mix of two oligonucleotides served as the beta constant-region primer for TRBC1 and TRBC2. TCRdb ran MiXCR on the UMI-ligation and nested PCR reads and lists one entry per CDR3 protein. The repertoire has around 160,000 distinct CDR3 sequences, approximately 17% of them found once; the top ten carry more than 0.13%. The sequenced material came from naive CD4+ T cells from blood. The receptors here all came from a human donor in good health.

This sequence joins TRBV5-6 and TRBJ2-1, with TRBD2 matching 11 bases. CDR3 size: 16 residues. Germline CDR1 and CDR2: SGHDT and YYEEEE. Losses at the gene ends were 4 bases for V and 4 bases for J; bases not matched to a gene: 7. This CDR3 reads CASSLTGTSGYNEQFF. The DNA for the CDR3 is TGTGCCAGCAGCCTCACCGGGACTAGCGGATACAATGAGCAGTTCTTC.

The V and J genes are TRBV5-1 and TRBJ1-6; 8 positions match TRBD1. With V trimmed by 3 bases and J by 3 bases, 5 bases remained unmatched. This CDR3 has 16 residues. Germline V lookup: CDR1 SGHRS, CDR2 YFSETQ. The DNA of the CDR3 is TGCGCCAGCAGCTCGAAACAGGGGGACTATAATTCACCCCTCCACTTT. The encoded protein is CASSSKQGDYNSPLHF.

The V call is TRBV14, the J call TRBJ1-5; 7 nucleotides match TRBD1. The junction had 5 bases not matched to a gene; V was cut back by 4 bases and J by 2 bases. The CDR3 is made up of 15 amino acids. CDR1 and CDR2 (germline): SGHDN, FVKESK. The CDR3 region is CASSLGGSRNQPQHF. The CDR3, as DNA: TGTGCCAGCAGCCTAGGGGGCAGCCGCAATCAGCCCCAGCATTTT.

The sample holds many counts of this clonotype. V is TRBV20-1 and J is TRBJ2-7, with a weak D call TRBD1 (5 bases). V dropped 2 bases and J dropped 2 bases, with 13 bases sitting between them. The CDR3 consists of 14 residues. CDR1 is DFQATT, CDR2 SNEGSKA, per germline (reference sequence). CDR3 amino acids: CSARINRFPYEQYF. DNA for the CDR3: TGCAGTGCTAGAATCAACAGGTTTCCCTACGAGCAGTACTTC.

The rearrangement joins TRBV20-1 to TRBJ2-2; 11 nucleotides align to TRBD2. V gave up 0 bases and J gave up 4 bases; unmatched junction bases: 7. The germline CDR1 and CDR2 sequences are DFQATT and SNEGSKA (reference sequence). The CDR3 is 17 residues long. This CDR3 reads CSARDPSGRLGTGELFF. The DNA for the CDR3 is TGCAGTGCTAGAGATCCTAGCGGGAGGCTGGGCACCGGGGAGCTGTTTTTT.

This sequence joins TRBV7-9 and TRBJ1-6; a weak D match, TRBD1 (5 bases). V lost 3 bases, J lost 2 bases, and 14 bases lay in between. This CDR3 is built from 17 residues. In germline, CDR1 is SEHNR, CDR2 FQNEAQ (reference sequence). In nucleotides, the CDR3 is TGTGCCAGCAGCTTCAAGGGACCCAATACCTATAATTCACCCCTCCACTTT. Translating gives CASSFKGPNTYNSPLHF.

This sequence joins TRBV3-1 and TRBJ1-4; D uncertain. Germline values: CDR1 LGHDT, CDR2 YNNKEL (reference sequence). V lost 3 bases and J lost 8, with 13 bases in between. This CDR3 spans 14 amino acids. CDR3 region: CASSQVASVEKLFF. The CDR3 region has the DNA TGTGCCAGCAGCCAGGTAGCCTCCGTCGAAAAACTGTTTTTT.

In its sample, this clonotype was seen many times. V usage is TRBV6-2 or TRBV6-3 and J usage is TRBJ1-1; TRBD1 matches 10 bases. V lost 5 bases to trimming and J lost 1 base; unmatched junction nucleotides: 7. The CDR3 spans 16 residues. Germline V gene sequence: CDR1 MNHEY, CDR2 SVGEGT. The CDR3 sequence: CASSPDRGHRNTEAFF. In DNA, the CDR3 is TGTGCCAGCAGTCCAGACAGGGGGCATCGGAACACTGAAGCTTTCTTT.

This clonotype was seen more than once but under ten times. The chain joins TRBV18 to TRBJ2-7; D uncertain. V lost 1 base and J 5 bases, leaving 9 bases between the germline ends. The CDR3 is made up of 13 amino acids. From germline, CDR1 is KGHSH and CDR2 LQKENI. Here the CDR3 reads CASSPLKGNEQYF. The CDR3 DNA follows: TGTGCCAGCTCACCACTTAAGGGAAACGAGCAGTACTTC.

The J gene is TRBJ2-7, the V gene TRBV20-1; 11 nucleotides match TRBD2. The CDR3 is made up of 15 amino acids. The V and J ends lost 1 base and 6 bases, in that order; junction bases with no gene match: 8. The germline V gene has CDR1 DFQATT and CDR2 SNEGSKA (reference sequence). DNA of the CDR3: TGCAGTGCTAGAGTTAGCGGGAGGGTGCGGGGCGAGCAGTACTTC. It is translated as CSARVSGRVRGEQYF.